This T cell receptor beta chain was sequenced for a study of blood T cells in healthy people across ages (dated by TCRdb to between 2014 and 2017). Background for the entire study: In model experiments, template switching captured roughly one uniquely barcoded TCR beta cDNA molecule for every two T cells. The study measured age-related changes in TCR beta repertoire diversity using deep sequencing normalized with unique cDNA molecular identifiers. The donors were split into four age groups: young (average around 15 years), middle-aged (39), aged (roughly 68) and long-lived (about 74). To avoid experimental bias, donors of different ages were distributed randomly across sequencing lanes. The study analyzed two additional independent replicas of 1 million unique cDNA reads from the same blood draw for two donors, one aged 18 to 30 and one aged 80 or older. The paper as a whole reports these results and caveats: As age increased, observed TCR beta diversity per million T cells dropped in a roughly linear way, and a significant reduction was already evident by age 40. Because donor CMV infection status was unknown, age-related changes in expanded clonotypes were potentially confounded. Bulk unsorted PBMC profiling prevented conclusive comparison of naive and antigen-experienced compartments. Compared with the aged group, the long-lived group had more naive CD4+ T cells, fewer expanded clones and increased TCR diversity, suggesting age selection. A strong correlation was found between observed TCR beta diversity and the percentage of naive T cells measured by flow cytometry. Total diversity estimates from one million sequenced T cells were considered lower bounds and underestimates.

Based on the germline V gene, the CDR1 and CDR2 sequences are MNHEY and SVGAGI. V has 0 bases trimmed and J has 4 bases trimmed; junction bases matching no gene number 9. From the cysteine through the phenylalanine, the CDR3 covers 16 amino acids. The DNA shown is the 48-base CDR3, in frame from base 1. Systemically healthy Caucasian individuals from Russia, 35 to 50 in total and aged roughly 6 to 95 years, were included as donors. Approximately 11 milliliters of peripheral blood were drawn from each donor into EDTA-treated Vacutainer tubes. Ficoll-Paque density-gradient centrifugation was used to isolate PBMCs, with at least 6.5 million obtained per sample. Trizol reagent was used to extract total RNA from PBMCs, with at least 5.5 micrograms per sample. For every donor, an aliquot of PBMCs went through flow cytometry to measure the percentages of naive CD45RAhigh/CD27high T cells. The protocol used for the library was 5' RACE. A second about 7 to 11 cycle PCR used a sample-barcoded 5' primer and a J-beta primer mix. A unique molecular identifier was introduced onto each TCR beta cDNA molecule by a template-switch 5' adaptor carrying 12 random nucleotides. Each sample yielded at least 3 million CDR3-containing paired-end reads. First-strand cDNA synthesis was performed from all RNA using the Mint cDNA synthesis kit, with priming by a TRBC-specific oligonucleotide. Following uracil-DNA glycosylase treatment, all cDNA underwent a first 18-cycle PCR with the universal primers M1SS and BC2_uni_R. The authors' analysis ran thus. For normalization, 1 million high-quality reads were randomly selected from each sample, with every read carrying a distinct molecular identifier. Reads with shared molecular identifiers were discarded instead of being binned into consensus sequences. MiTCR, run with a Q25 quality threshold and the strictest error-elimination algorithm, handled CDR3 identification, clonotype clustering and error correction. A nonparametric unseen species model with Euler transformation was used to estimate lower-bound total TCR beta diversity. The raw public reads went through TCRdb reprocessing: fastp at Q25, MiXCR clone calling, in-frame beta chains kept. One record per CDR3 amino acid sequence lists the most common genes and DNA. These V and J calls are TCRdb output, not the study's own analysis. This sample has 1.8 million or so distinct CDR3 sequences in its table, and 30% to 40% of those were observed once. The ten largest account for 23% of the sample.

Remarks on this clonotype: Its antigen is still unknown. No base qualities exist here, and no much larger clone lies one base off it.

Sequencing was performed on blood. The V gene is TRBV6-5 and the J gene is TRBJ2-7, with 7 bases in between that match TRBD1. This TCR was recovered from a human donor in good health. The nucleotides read TGTGCCAGCAGTTACTCATCGGGACAGTTGTTGTACGAGCAGTACTTC. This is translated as CASSYSSGQLLYEQYF.